What follows is one T cell receptor (beta chain) and its context. It has no known antigen specificity. Base qualities are not at hand, and no much larger clone is one base apart. Total RNA and DNA were co-extracted without cell sorting from around 20-30 mg of bulk tissue using the AllPrep DNA/RNA mini kit. Between November 2015 and early 2016, several patients in China with histopathologically diagnosed primary liver carcinoma had their tumors surgically resected. Chronic HBV infection was present in the patients, and the patients were treatment-naive at sampling. Five spatially separated regions were sampled from each tumor: the superior, inferior, left-lateral and right-lateral poles, plus the tumor centre. More than 75% viable tumor cells were found by histology in every tumor sample. Fresh tumor and adjacent tissue pieces were bisected; one half was stored in RNAlater at -80°C, the other sent for histology.

TCRbeta-specific cDNA was reverse-transcribed from roughly 500 ng total RNA using a constant-region primer and ProtoScript II reverse transcriptase. The TCRbeta libraries were prepared through three rounds of nested multiplex PCR following a slightly modified ARM-PCR procedure. Each of the first two PCR rounds ran for approximately 10 cycles using multiplex TRBV1-TRBV30 forward primers together with a Cbeta reverse primer. Sample barcodes and Illumina adapters were attached in a final 25-cycle PCR using Deep VentR polymerase. Before sequencing, amplicons of 200-500 bp were gel-purified using a QIAquick gel extraction kit. An Illumina HiSeq 2500 was used to sequence the TCRbeta amplicons with 250-bp paired-end reads. Per the source publication's procedure: Trimmomatic v0.33 was used to quality-trim the reads, and FLASH v1.2.11 was used to merge paired reads so that full CDR3 sequences could be recovered. V, D and J germline segments were assigned to the rearranged TCRbeta sequences using MiGEC v1.2.1b. Clonotype statistics and Shannon-Wiener diversity indices were computed with VDJtools v1.0.0. Except for diversity analysis, only the 250 most abundant clonotypes of each sample were used in subsequent analyses to reduce sampling bias. In TCRdb, the public reads were trimmed at Q25 with fastp and aligned with MiXCR, with productive beta chains retained. Rows with a matching CDR3 protein are joined into one entry that keeps the most common DNA and genes. The V and J calls were determined by TCRdb, not by the authors. The sample table contains roughly 57,000 distinct CDR3 sequences; only one count was recorded for less than 75% of them. Around 60% of the sample rests with the top ten.

The entry originates in a study of tumor-infiltrating lymphocytes in primary liver carcinoma (dated by TCRdb to 2015 to 2018). Describing the broader study: Hepatocellular carcinoma (four) or combined HCC and intrahepatic cholangiocarcinoma (one) was present in the five patients, who were three men and two women aged 30 to 69 years. The tumors of the five patients were staged as T1-T3 N0M0, with maximum diameters ranging from roughly 4 to 10 cm. Roughly 3.5 to 7.5 million productive TCRbeta reads were obtained per sample, and no significant difference in read depth was found between tissue types. The study combined TCRbeta repertoire sequencing, expression microarrays and whole-exome sequencing across five regions of each liver tumor, with adjacent normal tissue and blood. A total of 35 specimens from 5 patients, comprising roughly 25 tumor regions, 5 adjacent noncancerous liver tissues and 5 peripheral blood samples, were covered by TCRbeta repertoire sequencing. The 20 to 25 tumor region samples were profiled with Agilent mRNA microarrays so that TCRbeta repertoire diversity could be related to the local molecular phenotype. Reproducibility between technical replicate repertoires was high, with correlation coefficients above 0.95 and mean shared-clone rates approximately 0.91. Study-level results and caveats: Pairs of tumor regions showed greater repertoire overlap (mean roughly 35%) than tumor-adjacent pairs (roughly 17%) or tumor-blood pairs (about 14%), which is consistent with antigen-driven expansion. The top 250 clones accounted for a significantly greater share of the repertoire in tumors than in blood (p = 0.039). Only about 7-24% of top clones were found in all five regions of a tumor, suggesting spatial heterogeneity of tumor-infiltrating T cells. Only the TCR beta chain was sequenced, so true repertoire diversity is likely underestimated because unpaired alpha chains were not captured. With just four or five patients in the study, the authors point out that the findings should be validated in a larger study. Comparison of CD4+ and CD8+ T cell repertoires was precluded by the use of bulk unsorted samples.

Clipping removes 3 bases from V and 7 bases from J, with 11 as the unmatched junction base count. The CDR3 covers 16 residues, taking in both the cysteine and the phenylalanine. Of all the DNA, just the CDR3 is kept, 48 bases in frame from base 1. The germline V gene encodes CDR1 SGHRS and CDR2 YFSETQ. The specimen was liver tumor tissue from sampling region 2. Read against the paper, the sample's cell subset or site label means: tumor region T2, inferior pole. The TCR comes from a man between 40 and 49 years old with primary liver carcinoma and hepatitis B virus infection. This sequence uses TRBV5-1 and TRBJ2-2; TRBD2 aligns with 8 central bases. The nucleotides are TGCGCCAGCAGCTACGATCGGAAACGGGAGGGCGGGGAGCTGTTTTTT. This codes for CASSYDRKREGGELFF.